Below are 13 T cell receptor beta chains sequenced from a single sample in a study of T cells in Graves' hyperthyroidism and ophthalmopathy (dated by TCRdb to about 2019). The library was generated by multiplex PCR. The reads were generated on an Illumina HiSeq 2000. The TCR beta CDR3 regions were amplified from RNA transcripts. A first-round RT-PCR of the TCR CDR3 used the HTBI primer set with the Qiagen OneStep RT-PCR kit. Using fastp trimming at Q25 and MiXCR clonotype assembly, TCRdb reanalyzed the public sequencing data and kept in-frame beta chains. Records with the same CDR3 protein are collapsed into one entry carrying the most frequent genes and DNA. The sample table records 600,000 to 650,000 distinct CDR3 sequences; 15% to 20% of these occur just once. Approximately 3.9% of the sample is in the top ten clones. Sample: blood. The receptors were sampled from a woman aged 25 to 39 with Graves' hyperthyroidism.

Ten or more counts support this clonotype. This chain connects TRBV28 to TRBJ2-5, with D perhaps matching TRBD2 (5 bases). Between the trimmed V and J ends, which lost 5 bases and 5 bases, there was a span of 21 bases. Germline CDR1 is MDHEN and CDR2 is SYDVKM. There are 16 residues in the CDR3. For the CDR3, the DNA is TGTGCCAGCAGTAAGGCCAGGTTGGCCCGGGGTGAGACCCAGTACTTC. It yields the protein CASSKARLARGETQYF.

The CDR3 sequence is CASSSGLLSAGELFF. In nucleotides, the CDR3 is TGTGCCAGCAGTTCCGGCCTCTTGAGCGCCGGGGAGCTGTTTTTT. V usage is TRBV28 and J usage is TRBJ2-2; unclear D gene. The CDR3 runs to 15 residues. V gave up 4 bases and J gave up 6 bases, with 15 bases separating them. Germline-derived CDR1 and CDR2 are MDHEN and SYDVKM.

In its sample, this clonotype was seen many times. This rearrangement joins TRBV10-3 to TRBJ2-1; D call uncertain. The CDR3 sequence is 16 residues long. V lost 0 bases, J lost 0 bases, and 9 bases lay in between. The germline gives CDR1 ENHRY, CDR2 SYGVKD. As DNA, the CDR3 is TGTGCCATCAGTGAGTCGTGGCAGAGCTCCTACAATGAGCAGTTCTTC. It codes for CAISESWQSSYNEQFF.

The count of this clonotype is one. The J gene is TRBJ2-3, the V gene TRBV5-1; maybe TRBD2 (6 bases). This CDR3 is built from 16 residues. Germline V gene lookup returns CDR1 SGHRS and CDR2 YFSETQ. V gave up 4 bases and J gave up 4 bases, with 19 bases separating them. CDR3 nucleotide sequence: TGCGCCAGCAGCCCCGATCTGACTAGGCCGGCAGATACGCAGTATTTT. It yields the protein CASSPDLTRPADTQYF.

This clonotype was seen at least ten times. V gene TRBV6-2 or TRBV6-3 combines with J gene TRBJ2-3, with a tentative D call TRBD1 (5 bases). The CDR3 spans 16 residues. Trimming stripped 8 bases from V and 4 bases from J, with 22 bases between. Germline V lookup: CDR1 MNHEY, CDR2 SVGEGT. The CDR3 loop is CASRQGWTRGPDTQYF. CDR3 sequence (DNA): TGTGCCAGCCGGCAGGGCTGGACAAGGGGCCCAGATACGCAGTATTTT.

This clonotype was counted ten times or more. The chain links TRBV28 to TRBJ2-7; no reliable D call. This CDR3 region has 13 residues. CDR1 is MDHEN and CDR2 is SYDVKM in the germline V gene. V gave up 6 bases and J gave up 0 bases, with 9 bases separating them. The CDR3 sequence is CASRTDLSYEQYF. CDR3 in DNA: TGTGCCAGCAGAACAGATCTCTCCTACGAGCAGTACTTC. Variable domain in full (rest from reference TRBV28 and TRBJ2-7): DVKVTQSSRYLVKRTGEKVFLECVQDMDHENMFWYRQDPGLGLRLIYFSYDVKMKEKGDIPEGYSVSREKKERFSLILESASTNQTSMYLCASRTDLSYEQYFGPGTRLTVT.

Only a few counts were recorded for this clonotype. The gene calls are TRBV13 and TRBJ2-7, with D perhaps matching TRBD2 (5 bases). This CDR3 is 13 amino acids long. Trimming took 4 bases from V and 2 from J, leaving 9 bases between them. CDR1 and CDR2 from the germline V gene are PRHDT and FYEKMQ (reference sequence). In DNA, the CDR3 is TGTGCCAGCAGCTCGACTACCCCCTACGAGCAGTACTTC. As protein: CASSSTTPYEQYF.

This clonotype was counted many times. The chain recombines TRBV20-1 with TRBJ2-1, with 8 bases identical to TRBD2. The CDR3 is 16 residues long. CDR1 is DFQATT and CDR2 is SNEGSKA in the germline V gene (reference sequence). V trimming: 0 bases; J trimming: 7 bases; junction bases outside the gene matches: 11. CDR3 loop: CSARDRIGGRINEQFF. Here the CDR3 DNA reads TGCAGTGCTAGAGATCGGATTGGCGGGAGGATAAATGAGCAGTTCTTC.

Only a few counts were recorded for this clonotype. This chain connects TRBV6-1 to TRBJ1-5; 10 nucleotides line up with TRBD1. The germline CDR1 and CDR2 sequences are MNHNS and SASEGT. The CDR3 contains 15 residues. The V gene end was trimmed by 6 bases and the J gene end by 7 bases; junction bases not matched to a gene: 9. The CDR3 DNA follows: TGTGCCAGCAGCCACTCCGGGACAGGGGTCCAGCCCCAGCATTTT. It specifies CASSHSGTGVQPQHF.

This clonotype appeared once. The chain combines TRBV15 with TRBJ1-3; TRBD1 might be the D (6 bases). The germline CDR1 and CDR2 sequences are LNHNV and YYDKDF (reference sequence). The V and J ends lost 0 bases and 3 bases respectively, with 15 bases between them. The CDR3 consists of 17 residues. CDR3 sequence reads: CATSREPAQGFGNTIYF. The CDR3 bases are TGTGCCACCAGCAGAGAGCCTGCCCAGGGGTTTGGAAACACCATATATTTT.

This clonotype was seen many times. The chain couples TRBV7-2 to TRBJ2-3, with TRBD2 matching over 13 bases. The CDR3 runs to 14 residues. V lost 5 bases, J lost 13 bases, and 9 bases stayed unmatched. The V gene's germline CDR1 is SGHTA and CDR2 FQGNSA. The CDR3 DNA sequence: TGTGCCAGCAGCAAAGGACTAGCGGGGGATCGCGAGTATTTT. This translates into CASSKGLAGDREYF. The complete variable domain, with remaining parts taken from reference TRBV7-2 and TRBJ2-3, reads GAGVSQSPSNKVTEKGKDVELRCDPISGHTALYWYRQSLGQGLEFLIYFQGNSAPDKSGLPSDRFSAERTGGSVSTLTIQRTQQEDSAVYLCASSKGLAGDREYFGPGTRLTVL.

This clonotype was seen at least ten times. CDR3 in DNA: TGCAGCGTTGGCTTGGTTGGGGGGCCCCAGCATTTT. As protein: CSVGLVGGPQHF. J is TRBJ1-5 and V is TRBV29-1, with D perhaps TRBD1 (5 bases). V was clipped by 4 bases and J by 9 bases, with 13 bases between them. CDR3 length: 12 amino acids. The V gene's germline CDR1 is SQVTM and CDR2 ANQGSEA.

This clonotype was recorded at least ten times. The chain couples TRBV7-3 to TRBJ2-1; maybe TRBD1 (6 bases). Trimming shortened V by 5 bases and J by 6 bases, and 17 bases separated the two germline ends. The CDR3 contains 15 residues. Germline CDR1 SGHTA, CDR2 FQGTGA. As DNA, the CDR3 is TGTGCCAGCAGCAAAGGGGCAGGGGCAGGCAATGAGCAGTTCTTC. This gives the protein CASSKGAGAGNEQFF. Full variable domain (outside the CDR3, taken from reference TRBV7-3 and TRBJ2-1): GAGVSQTPSNKVTEKGKYVELRCDPISGHTALYWYRQSLGQGPEFLIYFQGTGAADDSGLPNDRFFAVRPEGSVSTLKIQRTERGDSAVYLCASSKGAGAGNEQFFGPGTRLTVL.